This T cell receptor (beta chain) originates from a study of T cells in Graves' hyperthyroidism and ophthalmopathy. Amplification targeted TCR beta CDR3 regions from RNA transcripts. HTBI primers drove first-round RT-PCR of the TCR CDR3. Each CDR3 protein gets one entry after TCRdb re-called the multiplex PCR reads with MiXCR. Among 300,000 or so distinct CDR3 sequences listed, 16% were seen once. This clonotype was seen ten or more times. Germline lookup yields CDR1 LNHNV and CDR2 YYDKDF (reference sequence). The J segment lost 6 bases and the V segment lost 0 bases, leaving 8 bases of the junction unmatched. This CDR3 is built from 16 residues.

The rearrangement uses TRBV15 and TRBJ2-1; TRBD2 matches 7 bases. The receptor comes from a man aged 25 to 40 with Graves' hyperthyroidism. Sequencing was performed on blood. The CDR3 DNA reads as TGTGCCACCAGCAGAGACCGGCGACTAGCCGCCAATGAGCAGTTCTTC. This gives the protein CATSRDRRLAANEQFF.